This T cell receptor (beta chain) was captured by sequencing in a study of blood T cells in healthy people across ages. General observations from the study: The diversity estimates, figures obtained from one million T cells, were considered underestimates. Per million T cells, TCR beta diversity dropped about linearly as age rose.

It was with a sample-barcoded 5' primer and a J-beta primer mix that a second PCR of about 6 to 12 cycles was run. TCRdb passed the 5' RACE reads through MiXCR, listing each CDR3 protein once. The top ten hold roughly 23% of the sample, which has about 970,000 distinct CDR3 sequences, roughly 51% seen once. V trimming: 1 base; J trimming: 6 bases; junction bases outside the gene matches: 6. Looked up from germline, CDR1 is ENHRY and CDR2 is SYGVKD. The CDR3 contains 16 residues. A word on this clonotype: Its antigen is not identified.

The donors, healthy Caucasians from Russia, were aged about 6 to 95. This sequence originates from a woman aged 60-70 years in good health. The source material was blood. The V and J genes are TRBV10-3 and TRBJ2-1; 10 bases align to TRBD2. CDR3: CAISEYASGRSNEQFF. In nucleotides, the CDR3 is TGTGCCATCAGTGAGTATGCTAGCGGGAGAAGCAATGAGCAGTTCTTC.